A single sample gave rise to the 30 T cell receptor beta chains below, sequenced in a study of Graves' ophthalmopathy and Graves' hyperthyroidism (dated by TCRdb to the late 2010s). Sequencing relied on an Illumina HiSeq 2000. For repertoire sequencing, TCR beta CDR3 regions were amplified from RNA transcripts. The first round was an RT-PCR using HTBI primers with the Qiagen OneStep RT-PCR kit, and this first round was followed by a second-round multiplex PCR, then size selection and purification. TCRdb applied fastp at Q25 and MiXCR to the public reads, then kept only in-frame beta chains. Identical CDR3 proteins give one entry, which carries the most common genes and DNA. The sample records 360,000 or so distinct CDR3 sequences, 18% of which are singletons. The top ten constitute about 1.6% of the sample. The material sequenced was peripheral blood. The receptors originated from a young woman with Graves' ophthalmopathy. Donor details come from another sample of the same person, matched by shared clones.

The sample holds one count of this clonotype. J is TRBJ2-5 and V is TRBV7-2, with unresolved D. The V end was cut by 1 base, the J end by 5 bases, with 14 bases between. Germline CDR1 SGHTA, CDR2 FQGNSA. This CDR3 has 15 amino acids. The CDR3 region is CASSLVTADWETQYF. The CDR3 DNA sequence: TGTGCCAGCAGCTTAGTAACAGCCGACTGGGAGACCCAGTACTTC.

This chain connects TRBV7-3 to TRBJ2-2, with TRBD1 as a possible D gene (6 bases). The CDR3 is made up of 14 amino acids. Germline-derived CDR1 and CDR2 are SGHTA and FQGTGA. Deletions cut 7 bases from V and 4 bases from J, with 13 bases between. This chain's CDR3 is CASNTGLATGELFF. DNA of the CDR3: TGTGCCAGCAACACAGGGTTGGCCACCGGGGAGCTGTTTTTT.

This clonotype appeared many times. The rearrangement joins TRBV29-1 to TRBJ1-1; D remains ambiguous. Germline V CDR1 and CDR2: SQVTM, ANQGSEA. There are 12 residues in the CDR3. Between the trimmed V and J ends, which lost 4 bases and 11 bases, there was a span of 17 bases. This chain's CDR3 is CSVVLWNRKAFF. In nucleotides, the CDR3 is TGCAGCGTTGTGCTGTGGAATAGGAAGGCTTTCTTT. The complete variable domain, with remaining parts taken from reference TRBV29-1 and TRBJ1-1, reads SAVISQKPSRDICQRGTSLTIQCQVDSQVTMMFWYRQQPGQSLTLIATANQGSEATYESGFVIDKFPISRPNLTFSTLTVSNMSPEDSSIYLCSVVLWNRKAFFGQGTRLTVV.

At least ten counts were recorded for this clonotype. This chain uses TRBV7-2 with TRBJ2-7; D is ambiguous. Trimming pared 5 bases from V and 1 base from J, leaving 9 bases between. The CDR3 covers 13 residues. Per germline, CDR1 SGHTA and CDR2 FQGNSA. The DNA for the CDR3 is TGTGCCAGCAGCCACGGACGGTCCTACGAGCAGTACTTC. This gives the protein CASSHGRSYEQYF.

This clonotype was counted ten times or more. J is TRBJ1-1 and V is TRBV20-1, with 10 bases matching TRBD1. The germline CDR1 and CDR2 sequences are DFQATT and SNEGSKA (reference sequence). J gave up 5 bases and V 6 bases, and 15 bases lay outside the gene matches. The CDR3 has 16 residues. The CDR3 DNA reads TGCAGTGCGCAACCGGGACAGGGGTCCTCGTGGACTGAAGCTTTCTTT. This translates into CSAQPGQGSSWTEAFF.

This clonotype came up many times. The genes are TRBV7-9 and TRBJ2-4; maybe TRBD1 (6 bases). The CDR3 totals 15 residues. Trimming removed 4 bases at V and 2 bases at J, with 12 bases between. Germline values: CDR1 SEHNR, CDR2 FQNEAQ (reference sequence). CDR3 sequence (DNA): TGTGCCAGCAGCTCTTACAGGGAAACCAAAAACATTCAGTACTTC. Its translation is CASSSYRETKNIQYF.

This clonotype was found many times. This sequence joins TRBV6-5 and TRBJ2-2, with D possibly being TRBD2 (6 bases). V dropped 0 bases and J dropped 6 bases, with 8 bases sitting between them. CDR1 and CDR2 from the germline V gene are MNHEY and SVGAGI. CDR3 size: 14 residues. The DNA for the CDR3 is TGTGCCAGCAGTTACTCGGGACTTTCCGGGGAGCTGTTTTTT. It is translated as CASSYSGLSGELFF.

This clonotype was counted many times. CDR3 amino acids: CASSFANSPLHF. CDR3 in DNA: TGTGCCAGCAGTTTCGCTAATTCACCCCTCCACTTT. The rearrangement uses TRBV6-1 and TRBJ1-6; D remains ambiguous. In germline, CDR1 is MNHNS, CDR2 SASEGT. V was shortened by 5 bases and J by 6 bases, with 5 bases between the two germline ends. The CDR3 runs to 12 residues.

V usage is TRBV12-3 or TRBV12-4 and J usage is TRBJ1-1; D is possibly TRBD1 (6 bases). The CDR3 consists of 18 residues. Trimming took off 5 bases at V and 1 base at J, with 23 bases between the two ends. DNA of the CDR3: TGTGCCAGCAGTCCTATCGTTGGGGGCGTGATTAGGAACACTGAAGCTTTCTTT. It specifies CASSPIVGGVIRNTEAFF.

This sequence joins TRBV12-3 or TRBV12-4 and TRBJ1-1; TRBD1 agrees at 10 bases. The CDR3 has 16 amino acids. Germline trimming cut 5 bases from V and 4 bases from J; bases unmatched to any gene: 10. The CDR3 protein is CASSKWTGGEGTEAFF. The CDR3 DNA follows: TGTGCCAGCAGTAAATGGACAGGGGGAGAGGGCACTGAAGCTTTCTTT.

This clonotype was counted a few times. The chain has TRBV27 and TRBJ2-5; 9 nucleotides match TRBD2. CDR1 and CDR2 from the germline V gene are MNHEY and SMNVEV (reference sequence). V lost 3 bases to trimming and J lost 4 bases; unmatched junction nucleotides: 6. The CDR3 runs to 15 residues. The CDR3 reads CASSFTAGGPETQYF. As DNA, the CDR3 is TGTGCCAGCAGTTTCACAGCGGGGGGTCCAGAGACCCAGTACTTC.

This clonotype has at least ten counts. The chain has TRBV12-3 or TRBV12-4 and TRBJ1-2, with D hard to call. V dropped 2 bases and J dropped 4 bases, with 5 bases sitting between them. The CDR3 extends over 12 amino acids. The CDR3 nucleotides read TGTGCCAGCAGTTTAAGGGTCTATGGCTACACCTTC. This sequence encodes CASSLRVYGYTF.

Ten or more counts support this clonotype. The chain recombines TRBV24-1 with TRBJ1-5; tentative D call: TRBD1 (6 bases). This CDR3 has 22 amino acids. Trimming took off 5 bases at V and 0 bases at J, with 31 bases between the two ends. Germline assignment: CDR1 KGHDR and CDR2 SFDVKD. The CDR3 sequence is CATSVRSVEPDTGYYSNQPQHF. The DNA of the CDR3 is TGTGCCACCAGTGTAAGAAGTGTGGAACCTGACACAGGGTATTATAGCAATCAGCCCCAGCATTTT.

A few counts support this clonotype. The chain carries TRBV6-2 or TRBV6-3 and TRBJ1-5; tentative D call: TRBD1 (6 bases). Germline CDR1 reads MNHEY; CDR2 reads SVGEGT. Trimming shortened V by 4 bases and J by 2 bases, and 12 bases separated the two germline ends. CDR3 length: 15 amino acids. The CDR3 DNA reads as TGTGCCAGCAGTTTATGGGGGCGCGGCAATCAGCCCCAGCATTTT. This translates into CASSLWGRGNQPQHF.

This clonotype has a count of ten or more. Since no conserved phenylalanine or tryptophan closes the CDR3, a read error is the likely cause. This chain uses TRBV2 with TRBJ2-7; 7 nucleotides agree with TRBD2. The junction had 9 bases not matched to a gene; V was cut back by 8 bases and J by 5 bases. This CDR3 is 13 amino acids long. The germline gives CDR1 SNHLY, CDR2 FYNNEI. This CDR3 reads CASERGSGHEQYS. Here the CDR3 DNA reads TGTGCCAGCGAAAGGGGTAGCGGGCACGAGCAGTACTCC.

This clonotype appeared many times. The chain couples TRBV7-2 to TRBJ1-5, with 7 positions matching TRBD1. This CDR3 has 15 amino acids. V dropped 4 bases and J dropped 3; count of bases not matched to a gene: 6. CDR1 and CDR2 from the germline V gene are SGHTA and FQGNSA. CDR3: CASSSRTGINQPQHF. DNA of the CDR3: TGTGCCAGCAGCTCGCGGACAGGAATCAATCAGCCCCAGCATTTT.

This clonotype appeared many times. This chain links TRBV25-1 with TRBJ2-5; TRBD1 or TRBD2 may be the D gene (7 bases each). V lost 3 bases and J 5 bases, leaving 25 bases between the germline ends. Germline V CDR1 and CDR2: MGHDK, SYGVNS. The CDR3 covers 18 residues. CDR3 sequence reads: CASSDPPGSVQGGETQYF. In nucleotides, the CDR3 is TGTGCCAGCAGTGACCCCCCTGGTTCTGTGCAGGGGGGGGAGACCCAGTACTTC.

This chain uses TRBV27 with TRBJ1-1, with D unclear. Looked up from germline, CDR1 is MNHEY and CDR2 is SMNVEV (reference sequence). The CDR3 is 15 residues long. The V gene lost 2 bases and the J gene lost 1 base, with 11 bases spanning the gap. CDR3 loop: CASSLRPGGNTEAFF. The CDR3 region has the DNA TGTGCCAGCAGTTTACGTCCGGGAGGGAACACTGAAGCTTTCTTT.

This clonotype came up many times. The chain recombines TRBV7-2 with TRBJ2-2; 12 bases line up with TRBD2. The CDR3 length is 17 residues. Germline CDR1 and CDR2: SGHTA and FQGNSA. J was trimmed by 6 bases and V by 0 bases; bases with no gene match: 5. CDR3 in DNA: TGTGCCAGCAGCTTAGCGGGGGCTAGCGGGAGGGCCGGGGAGCTGTTTTTT. Amino acids: CASSLAGASGRAGELFF.

Many counts were recorded for this clonotype. The chain carries TRBV28 and TRBJ2-7; 8 nucleotides line up with TRBD2. The CDR3 has 15 residues. Germline V lookup: CDR1 MDHEN, CDR2 SYDVKM. With V trimmed by 3 bases and J by 2 bases, 6 bases remained unmatched. Here the CDR3 reads CASSFRREAAYEQYF. DNA of the CDR3: TGTGCCAGCAGTTTTCGGCGGGAGGCGGCCTACGAGCAGTACTTC. The full variable domain, its missing parts supplied by reference TRBV28 and TRBJ2-7, is DVKVTQSSRYLVKRTGEKVFLECVQDMDHENMFWYRQDPGLGLRLIYFSYDVKMKEKGDIPEGYSVSREKKERFSLILESASTNQTSMYLCASSFRREAAYEQYFGPGTRLTVT.

The V call is TRBV30, the J call TRBJ1-2; no firm D call. Germline CDR1 and CDR2: GTSNPN and SVGIG (reference sequence). V dropped 1 base and J dropped 8 bases, with 8 bases sitting between them. This CDR3 has 11 residues. In DNA, the CDR3 is TGTGCCTGGAGTGAGTGGAGGGGCTACACCTTC. Encoded protein: CAWSEWRGYTF.

For this clonotype: A much larger clone sits a single nucleotide away, making a read error possible. The rearrangement links TRBV30 to TRBJ2-7, with TRBD2 matching over 7 bases. In germline, CDR1 is GTSNPN, CDR2 SVGIG (reference sequence). CDR3 length equals 15 residues. CDR3 protein: CSWSVGPGGSGEQYF. CDR3 nucleotides: TGTTCCTGGAGTGTGGGGCCTGGCGGGAGTGGCGAGCAGTACTTC.

The gene calls are TRBV6-4 and TRBJ2-6; D is unresolved. The V and J ends lost 2 bases and 0 bases respectively, with 14 bases between them. CDR3 length: 18 residues. CDR1 MRHNA and CDR2 SNTAGT come from the germline V gene. The DNA for the CDR3 is TGTGCCAGCAGTGACGAGGTCATCGCACTCTCTGGGGCCAACGTCCTGACTTTC. Translated: CASSDEVIALSGANVLTF.

This clonotype was counted many times. This chain uses TRBV15 with TRBJ1-2; the D gene is possibly TRBD1 (5 bases). This CDR3 has 15 amino acids. Trimming removed 1 base from V and 3 bases from J, with 12 bases in between. Germline V gene lookup returns CDR1 LNHNV and CDR2 YYDKDF (reference sequence). The CDR3 loop reads CATSRGRVPYYGYTF. As DNA, the CDR3 is TGTGCCACCAGCAGAGGCAGGGTCCCCTACTATGGCTACACCTTC.

This clonotype has a count of ten or more. The chain joins TRBV25-1 to TRBJ2-2; 8 nucleotides align to TRBD2. The CDR3 covers 16 residues. From germline, CDR1 is MGHDK and CDR2 SYGVNS. Trimming cost V 3 bases and J 2 bases; bases outside gene matches: 5. Written as DNA, the CDR3 is TGTGCCAGCAGTGATCGGGGGGGCCCTAACACCGGGGAGCTGTTTTTT. It specifies CASSDRGGPNTGELFF.

This clonotype was counted ten times or more. The chain carries TRBV7-2 and TRBJ1-2; D is undetermined. V dropped 8 bases and J dropped 7 bases, with 14 bases sitting between them. Per germline, CDR1 SGHTA and CDR2 FQGNSA. The CDR3 length is 12 residues. The CDR3 coding sequence is TGTGCCAGCGGACCGCGGAGCGGTGGCTACACCTTC. This translates into CASGPRSGGYTF.

This clonotype was picked up a small number of times. J is TRBJ2-5 and V is TRBV20-1; 7 bases line up with TRBD2. CDR1 DFQATT and CDR2 SNEGSKA come from the germline V gene (reference sequence). After removal of 0 bases from V and 1 base from J, the junction contained 5 bases not matched to a gene. The length of the CDR3 is 15 residues. CDR3 residues: CSAREGAGIQETQYF. For the CDR3, the DNA is TGCAGTGCTAGAGAGGGAGCGGGGATCCAAGAGACCCAGTACTTC.

This clonotype was counted ten times or more. The gene calls are TRBV19 and TRBJ2-6; possibly TRBD1 for D (5 bases). V was cut by 5 bases and J by 0 bases, with 14 bases left in between. Germline-derived CDR1 and CDR2 are LNHDA and SQIVND (reference sequence). CDR3 length: 17 amino acids. CDR3 region: CASSPNPGPSGANVLTF. The CDR3 region has the DNA TGTGCCAGTAGTCCCAACCCAGGGCCCTCTGGGGCCAACGTCCTGACTTTC.

This clonotype was counted at least ten times. The chain employs TRBV6-2 or TRBV6-3 and TRBJ1-2; D remains ambiguous. Trimming shortened V by 0 bases and J by 4 bases, and 6 bases separated the two germline ends. Germline V gene data show CDR1 as MNHEY and CDR2 as SVGEGT. This CDR3 contains 13 residues. Here the CDR3 reads CASSYSNGYGYTF. The CDR3 coding sequence is TGTGCCAGCAGTTACTCGAATGGCTATGGCTACACCTTC.

The chain joins TRBV14 to TRBJ2-5; D gene uncertain. Germline V gene lookup returns CDR1 SGHDN and CDR2 FVKESK. The CDR3 runs 15 residues. V was pared by 0 bases and J by 3 bases, with 11 bases between. The CDR3: CASSQDRHSEETQYF. CDR3 DNA: TGTGCCAGCAGCCAAGATCGGCATAGTGAAGAGACCCAGTACTTC.